This is a list of T cell receptor beta chains from one sample in a study of tumor and adjacent non-tumor tissue in lung cancer. TCRdb re-derived calls from the multiplex PCR reads in MiXCR, one entry per CDR3 protein. The sample records 80,000 to 100,000 distinct CDR3 sequences, 80% being singletons. Sequenced material: distant non-tumor lung tissue. All receptors derive from a man between 60 and 70 years old with small cell lung cancer. CDR3s include the opening cysteine and the closing phenylalanine or tryptophan. D genes are given only for firm matches. Clone size, where shown, is once, few, many, or a class for clones that have expanded.

clone size,V gene,J gene,D gene,CDR3 DNA,CDR3 protein
few,TRBV10-3,TRBJ2-1,.,TGTGATATTGCTCCTCTAGTGGGAGCTGTACCCAATGAGCAGTTCTTC,CDIAPLVGAVPNEQFF
.,TRBV12-3/TRBV12-4,TRBJ1-1,.,TGTGTCAGCGGTTATGGGGGTGAGGCCTTCTTT,CVSGYGGEAFF
once,TRBV4-1,TRBJ2-1,TRBD2,TGCGTCAGCGCGAATCCGACTAGCGGTGGCTTTTACAATGAGCAGTTCTTC,CVSANPTSGGFYNEQFF
few,TRBV7-9,TRBJ2-2,.,TGTGCCAGCAGCTTCCCCACCGTGGACGGAACTCTCTGGAACACCGGGGAGCTGTTTTTT,CASSFPTVDGTLWNTGELFF
.,TRBV29-1,TRBJ2-6,.,TGCGGCGCTCAAAGTGGACGCAACTCTGTGGCCAACGTCCTGACTTTC,CGAQSGRNSVANVLTF
.,TRBV6-5,TRBJ2-2,.,TGTGCCAGCAGAACAGGAATATCGAACATCGGGGAGTTGTTTTTT,CASRTGISNIGELFF
.,TRBV11-2,TRBJ1-2,.,TGTGCCAGCAGACAACACGGCGGCGGCGGCTACACCTTC,CASRQHGGGGYTF
.,TRBV11-2,TRBJ2-2,.,TGTACCAGCAGCTTAGCGCGGGTGACCGGGAAGCTGTTTTTT,CTSSLARVTGKLFF
once,TRBV6-1,TRBJ2-7,TRBD2,TGTGCCAGCATTACACACACCGGGACTAGCGTCTCCTGGCAGTACTTC,CASITHTGTSVSWQYF
.,TRBV12-5,TRBJ2-3,.,TGTGCTAGTGGTTTGGGCCCAGATATACAGTATTTT,CASGLGPDIQYF
.,TRBV12-3/TRBV12-4,TRBJ2-2,.,TGCGCCAGCAGTTTCGGGGGATACACCGGGGAGCTTTTTTTT,CASSFGGYTGELFF
.,TRBV12-3/TRBV12-4,TRBJ2-7,.,TGTGCCAGCAGTTTATGGGGAGCCGGCATCTACGAGCAGTACTTC,CASSLWGAGIYEQYF
many,TRBV24-1,TRBJ2-2,.,TGTGCCACCAGTGATGCGGACACCGGACGGCAGCTGTTTTTT,CATSDADTGRQLFF
once,TRBV4-2,TRBJ2-1,.,TGTGTCAGCAGCCAAGCGGACTACTTAGCAGGAGCGGATGAGCAGTTCTTC,CVSSQADYLAGADEQFF
.,TRBV9,TRBJ2-5,TRBD1,TGTGCCAGCAGCGTAGCCGGGACAGGGGAAGAGACCCAGTACTTC,CASSVAGTGEETQYF
.,TRBV4-1,TRBJ2-1,.,TGCGTCGGCAGCCGAGTTAGGGGGAAAGGCGGGACCATATACAATGAGCAGTTCTTC,CVGSRVRGKGGTIYNEQFF
.,TRBV6-2/TRBV6-3,TRBJ2-3,.,TGTGCCAGCAGTTACTCGACCCTGGACCGAAGCACATATACGCAGTATTTT,CASSYSTLDRSTYTQYF
.,TRBV6-1,TRBJ2-2,.,TGTGCCAGCAGTGAGACTACGGGACAAGTCGGGGAGCTGTTTTTT,CASSETTGQVGELFF
.,TRBV5-6,TRBJ1-1,TRBD1,TGCGCCAGCAGCTTGGGACAGCTTAACACTGAAACTTTCTTT,CASSLGQLNTETFF
.,TRBV11-3,TRBJ2-2,.,TGTGCCAGCAGCTTAACCGTGGTAGTGGTCACCGGAGAGCTGTTTTTT,CASSLTVVVVTGELFF
.,TRBV7-2,TRBJ2-1,TRBD2,TGTGCCAGCAGCCTAGCGGGAGGCCAGCAGTTCTTC,CASSLAGGQQFF
many,TRBV14,TRBJ2-5,.,TGTGCCAGCAGCCTATACGGAGCAGAGACCCAGTACTTC,CASSLYGAETQYF
.,TRBV13,TRBJ1-6,.,TGTGCCAGCAGCCATAACGACGGAAGCTTCTATAATTCACCCCTCCTCTTT,CASSHNDGSFYNSPLLF
once,TRBV11-2,TRBJ2-1,.,TGTGCCAGCAGCTTAGACCACCAGAGTCACAATGAGCAGTTCTTC,CASSLDHQSHNEQFF
.,TRBV12-3/TRBV12-4,TRBJ2-1,.,TGTACCAGCAGTTTTGACAGTTACAATAAGCAGTTCTTC,CTSSFDSYNKQFF
.,TRBV4-1,TRBJ2-2,.,TGCGTCAGCAGCATGAGGGGGGCCTATACCGGGGAGCTGTTTTTT,CVSSMRGAYTGELFF
.,TRBV11-2,TRBJ2-3,.,TGTGCCAGCAGCAAGTTTAAGACACGGACAGATACGCAGTATTTC,CASSKFKTRTDTQYF
.,TRBV4-2,TRBJ2-2,TRBD2,TGTGCCAGCAACGGCCTTTATGCGGGAGACGACATCGGGGAGCTGATTTTT,CASNGLYAGDDIGELIF
many,TRBV6-1,TRBJ2-3,.,TGTGCCAGCAGTGAAGCGCGGCTTACAGATACGCAGTATTTT,CASSEARLTDTQYF
.,TRBV6-1,TRBJ2-1,TRBD2,TGTGCCGGCATCTTTAGCGGGAGTAGGCATGGGCAGTTCTTC,CAGIFSGSRHGQFF
many,TRBV28,TRBJ2-4,.,TGTGCCAGCCGAGGGCGGATACTAGCCAAAAACATTCAGTACTTC,CASRGRILAKNIQYF